The T cell receptor beta chain described here comes from a study of Graves' ophthalmopathy and Graves' hyperthyroidism. General study points: Blood samples also showed most expanded thyroid clonotypes exceeding 0.001 frequency.

Amplified material comprised TCR beta CDR3 regions derived from RNA transcripts. A first-round RT-PCR used HTBI primers, followed by a second-round multiplex PCR. One entry per CDR3 protein results from TCRdb running MiXCR on the multiplex PCR reads. Of about 550,000 distinct CDR3 sequences in the sample, about 35% were seen once. This CDR3 has 16 residues. Germline V gene sequence: CDR1 LNHNV, CDR2 YYDKDF (reference sequence). V lost 3 bases, J lost 0 bases, and 9 bases lay in between. Note on this clonotype: The antigen remains unidentified.

This clonotype originated in an adult man with Graves' hyperthyroidism. Sequenced material: peripheral blood or thyroid tissue (not recorded which). This chain links TRBV15 with TRBJ2-6; no clear D. CDR3 region: CATSSAVNSGANVLTF. The CDR3 DNA sequence: TGTGCCACCAGCAGCGCCGTTAACTCTGGGGCCAACGTCCTGACTTTC. The variable domain in full, completed from reference TRBV15 and TRBJ2-6, reads DAMVIQNPRYQVTQFGKPVTLSCSQTLNHNVMYWYQQKSSQAPKLLFHYYDKDFNNEADTPDNFQSRRPNTSFCFLDIRSPGLGDTAMYLCATSSAVNSGANVLTFGAGSRLTVL.